What follows describes a single TCR beta chain. Its target is unknown. This sample stems from a study of shared clonotypes between healthy human individuals. Findings and caveats of the study: The study found about 5% of naive CD4 clonotypes shared across a few donors. Naive subsets usually exceeded memory subsets in estimated richness.

As defined, naive CD8 cells were CD45RO-negative and positively selected for CCR7, with terminally differentiated effector memory CD45RA+ cells excluded. The material for each subset, its genomic DNA, was split evenly across several immunoSEQ plates. The authors' processing: ImmunoSEQ gave junction-only sequences without quality scores, so filtering differed. The protocol was immunoSEQ multiplex PCR, while the TCRdb copy is restricted to in-frame clones and leaves out a portion. The DNA was the basis for D and trimming; V, J and clone size are from that table. The sample consists of 600,000 or so clones, about 98% of them appearing once. The CDR3 runs 16 residues. Germline values: CDR1 MNHEY, CDR2 SMNVEV (reference sequence). V was clipped by 4 bases and J by 10 bases, with 23 bases between them.

The sample comprised naive CD8+ T cells sorted from blood. The TCR was taken from a man younger than 45 in good health. The V call is TRBV27, the J call TRBJ2-1; weak D call: TRBD1 (6 bases). The CDR3 sequence: CASSSLQGSPGTEQFF. The CDR3 DNA is TGTGCCAGCAGTTCCCTGCAGGGGTCCCCGGGGACGGAGCAGTTCTTC.